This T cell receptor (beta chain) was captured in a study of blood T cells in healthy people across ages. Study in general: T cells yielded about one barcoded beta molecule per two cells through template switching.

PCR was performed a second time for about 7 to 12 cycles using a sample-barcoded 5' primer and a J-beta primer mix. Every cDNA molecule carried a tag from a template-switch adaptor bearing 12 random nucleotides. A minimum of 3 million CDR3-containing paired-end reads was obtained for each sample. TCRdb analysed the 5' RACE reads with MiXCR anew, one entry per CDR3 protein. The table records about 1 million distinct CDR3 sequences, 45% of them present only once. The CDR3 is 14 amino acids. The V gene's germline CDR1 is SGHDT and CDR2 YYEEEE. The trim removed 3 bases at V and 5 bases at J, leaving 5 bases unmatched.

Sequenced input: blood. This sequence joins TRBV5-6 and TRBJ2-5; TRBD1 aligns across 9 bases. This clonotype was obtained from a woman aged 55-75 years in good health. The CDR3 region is CASSSQGAEETQYF. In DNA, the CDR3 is TGTGCCAGCAGCTCACAGGGGGCTGAGGAGACCCAGTACTTC. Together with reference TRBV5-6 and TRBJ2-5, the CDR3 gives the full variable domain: DAGVTQSPTHLIKTRGQQVTLRCSPKSGHDTVSWYQQALGQGPQFIFQYYEEEERQRGNFPDRFSGHQFPNYSSELNVNALLLGDSALYLCASSSQGAEETQYFGPGTRLLVL.